Shown below are 26 T cell receptor beta chains from a single sample sequenced in a study of blood T cell repertoires in COVID-19. Produced via immunoSEQ multiplex PCR; TCRdb's table is partial and in-frame only. The sample lists about 430,000 clones, 75% to 90% occurring once. Sequenced sample: PBMCs or T cells enriched from blood (not recorded which). All receptors derive from a man aged 30-40 years who had recovered from COVID-19.

In this sample, this clone turned up a few times. This chain joins TRBV27 and TRBJ2-1; D perhaps matches TRBD2 (6 bases). Trimming shortened V by 7 bases and J by 3 bases, and 10 bases separated the two germline ends. CDR3 size: 13 residues. Germline CDR1 is MNHEY and CDR2 is SMNVEV (reference sequence). The CDR3 bases are TGTGCCAGCACCAGTAGCGGCTACAATGAGCAGTTCTTC. Protein: CASTSSGYNEQFF.

The chain uses TRBV7-2 and TRBJ2-5, with D maybe TRBD2 (6 bases). Trimming shortened V by 5 bases and J by 0 bases, and 16 bases separated the two germline ends. Germline CDR1 SGHTA, CDR2 FQGNSA. The CDR3 sequence is 16 residues long. CDR3 nucleotides: TGTGCCAGCAGCAGACCTAGGCGCGGGGACCAAGAGACCCAGTACTTC. Translation gives CASSRPRRGDQETQYF.

The chain links TRBV7-9 to TRBJ2-5; TRBD1 matches 7 bases. V gave up 5 bases and J gave up 7 bases; unmatched junction bases: 13. CDR3 length equals 15 residues. The germline V gene encodes CDR1 SEHNR and CDR2 FQNEAQ (reference sequence). The CDR3 reads CASSPGQTRKGTQYF. CDR3 bases: TGTGCCAGCAGCCCGGGACAGACAAGGAAGGGGACCCAGTACTTC.

The sample holds a few counts of this clone. The CDR3 sequence is CATSDYRDTGELFF. The CDR3 region has the DNA TGTGCCACCAGTGATTACAGGGACACCGGGGAGCTGTTTTTT. This chain links TRBV24-1 with TRBJ2-2, with a tentative D call TRBD1 (6 bases). CDR1 and CDR2 (germline): KGHDR, SFDVKD. The CDR3 contains 14 residues. V gave up 2 bases and J gave up 3 bases, with 6 bases separating them.

V is TRBV27 and J is TRBJ2-2; weak D call: TRBD1 (6 bases). This CDR3 contains 18 residues. Germline V lookup: CDR1 MNHEY, CDR2 SMNVEV (reference sequence). V was clipped by 5 bases and J by 3 bases, with 22 bases between them. CDR3 region: CASSPLLGQLYHTGELFF. The CDR3 coding sequence is TGTGCCAGCAGTCCGCTCCTGGGACAACTTTATCACACCGGGGAGCTGTTTTTT.

The rearrangement uses TRBV28 and TRBJ1-2; a weak D match, TRBD1 (6 bases). CDR1 is MDHEN and CDR2 is SYDVKM in the germline V gene. The CDR3 has 13 amino acids. V lost 2 bases and J 12 bases, leaving 16 bases between the germline ends. This chain's CDR3 is CASSLQGSIANTF. In DNA, the CDR3 is TGTGCCAGCAGTTTACAGGGGTCAATTGCGAACACCTTC.

The chain joins TRBV11-2 to TRBJ2-2; 9 bases align to TRBD1. V lost 5 bases and J lost 4; bases outside the gene matches: 8. The CDR3 is 16 residues long. CDR1 SGHAT and CDR2 FQNNGV come from the germline V gene. The CDR3: CASSQGQGYSTGELFF. The CDR3 region has the DNA TGTGCCAGCAGCCAAGGACAGGGGTATTCCACCGGGGAGCTGTTTTTT.

The genes are TRBV28 and TRBJ2-7, with no clear D. The germline V gene encodes CDR1 MDHEN and CDR2 SYDVKM. V shed 2 bases and J shed 4 bases, with 12 bases lying between them. The CDR3 runs to 14 residues. The CDR3, as DNA: TGTGCCAGCAGTTTAAGTGGGCCTATTTACGAGCAGTACTTC. Protein: CASSLSGPIYEQYF.

This rearrangement joins TRBV5-1 to TRBJ2-5; D unresolved. Looked up from germline, CDR1 is SGHRS and CDR2 is YFSETQ. V lost 1 base to trimming and J lost 5 bases, with 6 bases between them. The CDR3 covers 12 residues. CDR3 amino acids: CASSLFRETQYF. In nucleotides, the CDR3 is TGCGCCAGCAGCTTGTTTCGGGAGACCCAGTACTTC.

This clone was recorded at least ten times. The DNA of the CDR3 is TGCGCCAGCAGCCAAGCGACAGGGGGCTGGGAGACTGAAGCTTTCTTT. Translated, it gives CASSQATGGWETEAFF. V usage is TRBV4-1 and J usage is TRBJ1-1; 10 bases map to TRBD1. Germline assignment: CDR1 MGHRA and CDR2 YSYEKL. V trimming: 1 base; J trimming: 5 bases; junction bases outside the gene matches: 7. The CDR3 loop spans 16 amino acids.

The CDR3 reads CASSPRDGAGNEKLFF. In nucleotides, the CDR3 is TGTGCCAGCAGCCCCCGAGACGGAGCCGGTAATGAAAAACTGTTTTTT. This chain links TRBV7-9 with TRBJ1-4; D is unresolved. Germline loops: CDR1 SEHNR, CDR2 FQNEAQ (reference sequence). Trimming removed 5 bases from V and 4 bases from J, with 17 bases in between. This CDR3 region has 16 residues.

This clone has a single count. The gene calls are TRBV29-1 and TRBJ2-3; the match to TRBD2 covers 8 bases. J was trimmed by 4 bases and V by 3 bases; bases with no gene match: 18. The CDR3 runs to 18 residues. CDR1 and CDR2 (germline): SQVTM, ANQGSEA. CDR3 loop: CSVDGAGTRAQRADTQYF. The CDR3 region has the DNA TGCAGCGTTGATGGGGCCGGGACTAGAGCACAAAGGGCAGATACGCAGTATTTT.

The chain is built from TRBV13 and TRBJ1-1; 7 positions agree with TRBD1. The V and J ends lost 0 bases and 7 bases, in that order; junction bases with no gene match: 8. Germline V gene data show CDR1 as PRHDT and CDR2 as FYEKMQ (reference sequence). The CDR3 spans 15 residues. CDR3 coding DNA: TGTGCCAGCAGCTTAGGGATACAGGGGTTCGGTGAAGCTTTCTTT. Its protein is CASSLGIQGFGEAFF.

V and J are TRBV7-8 and TRBJ2-7; 10 bases fit TRBD1. The J segment lost 5 bases and the V segment lost 1 base, leaving 2 bases of the junction unmatched. Germline CDR1 is SGHVS and CDR2 is FQNEAQ. There are 14 residues in the CDR3. The CDR3 protein is CASSLEDRGDEQYF. CDR3 in DNA: TGTGCCAGCAGCTTAGAGGACAGGGGGGACGAGCAGTACTTC.

This clone was seen once. This rearrangement joins TRBV4-1 to TRBJ2-7; D is unresolved. The V end was cut by 0 bases, the J end by 3 bases, with 6 bases between. Germline-derived CDR1 and CDR2 are MGHRA and YSYEKL. This CDR3 has 13 amino acids. DNA of the CDR3: TGCGCCAGCAGCCAAGAAGCTGGCTACGAGCAGTACTTC. Protein sequence: CASSQEAGYEQYF.

This chain connects TRBV4-1 to TRBJ2-1; TRBD2 matches 8 bases. The CDR3 is 18 amino acids. Trimming at V came to 0 bases and at J to 7 bases, leaving 14 bases not matched to a gene. Germline values: CDR1 MGHRA, CDR2 YSYEKL. CDR3 nucleotides: TGCGCCAGCAGCCAAGAGATCCTCACCGCGGGAGGCGGAAATGAGCAGTTCTTC. Translation: CASSQEILTAGGGNEQFF.

The chain uses TRBV30 and TRBJ1-6; perhaps TRBD1 as D (6 bases). This CDR3 comprises 14 residues. Trimming took off 1 base at V and 8 bases at J, with 12 bases between the two ends. CDR1 is GTSNPN and CDR2 is SVGIG in the germline V gene (reference sequence). In DNA form, the CDR3 reads TGTGCCTGGAGTGGACCAGGGGATGATTCACCCCTCCACTTT. The encoded protein is CAWSGPGDDSPLHF.

This chain links TRBV28 with TRBJ2-1; the match to TRBD1 covers 12 bases. The CDR3 has 15 amino acids. In germline, CDR1 is MDHEN, CDR2 SYDVKM. Trimming removed 9 bases from V and 10 bases from J; junction bases left unmatched: 13. CDR3 residues: CASFSGGQGAGEQFF. In DNA, the CDR3 is TGTGCCAGTTTCTCTGGGGGACAGGGGGCCGGAGAGCAGTTCTTC. Full variable domain (remainder filled in from reference TRBV28 and TRBJ2-1): DVKVTQSSRYLVKRTGEKVFLECVQDMDHENMFWYRQDPGLGLRLIYFSYDVKMKEKGDIPEGYSVSREKKERFSLILESASTNQTSMYLCASFSGGQGAGEQFFGPGTRLTVL.

The chain combines TRBV7-9 with TRBJ1-2; possible D gene TRBD1, 6 bases. CDR1 is SEHNR and CDR2 is FQNEAQ in the germline V gene (reference sequence). V was trimmed by 5 bases and J by 6 bases, leaving 13 bases between them. The CDR3 spans 13 residues. Written as DNA, the CDR3 is TGTGCCAGCAGCCAGGGACACCCTGATGGCTACACCTTC. Amino acids: CASSQGHPDGYTF.

The chain links TRBV9 to TRBJ2-1; unclear D gene. The V gene's germline CDR1 is SGDLS and CDR2 YYNGEE. This CDR3 comprises 15 residues. V was trimmed by 0 bases and J by 10 bases, leaving 17 bases between them. The CDR3 is CASSVGTIQTREQFF. The CDR3 DNA follows: TGTGCCAGCAGCGTAGGCACCATCCAGACCAGGGAGCAGTTCTTC.

Details on this clone: One junction end disagrees with the germline gene, perhaps due to a read error. This chain connects TRBV4-2 to TRBJ1-1; D unclear. CDR3 size: 16 residues. CDR1 is LGHNA, CDR2 YNFKEQ, per germline. CDR3: CASRQEADMPNTEAFF. For the CDR3, the DNA is TGTGCCAGCAGACAAGAAGCCGACATGCCGAACACTGAAGCTTTCTTT.

The V and J genes are TRBV27 and TRBJ2-1; 12 nucleotides match TRBD2. The germline V gene encodes CDR1 MNHEY and CDR2 SMNVEV (reference sequence). The CDR3 runs 22 residues. The J segment lost 2 bases and the V segment lost 8 bases, leaving 25 bases of the junction unmatched. CDR3 region: CASSSLRGSLTSGSRPYNEQFF. For the CDR3, the DNA is TGTGCCAGCTCCTCGCTGAGGGGCTCCCTGACTAGCGGGAGTAGGCCCTACAATGAGCAGTTCTTC.

The chain links TRBV27 to TRBJ2-3, with D maybe TRBD1 (5 bases). V was pared by 10 bases and J by 0 bases, with 11 bases between. The CDR3 has 13 residues. The germline gives CDR1 MNHEY, CDR2 SMNVEV (reference sequence). Written as DNA, the CDR3 is TGTGCCACCCGTGGGGCGAGCACAGATACGCAGTATTTT. Translation gives CATRGASTDTQYF.

The chain uses TRBV27 and TRBJ2-1, with a possible D match to TRBD2 (6 bases). Germline V gene lookup returns CDR1 MNHEY and CDR2 SMNVEV (reference sequence). V was clipped by 4 bases and J by 5 bases, with 9 bases between them. CDR3 size: 13 residues. CDR3 in amino acids: CASSYTSNNEQFF. Here the CDR3 DNA reads TGTGCCAGCAGTTACACTAGCAACAATGAGCAGTTCTTC.

The CDR3 protein is CASRLSGYTDTQYF. For the CDR3, the DNA is TGTGCCAGTAGGCTCAGCGGTTACACAGATACGCAGTATTTT. This chain uses TRBV19 with TRBJ2-3; weak D call: TRBD2 (5 bases). V was clipped by 6 bases and J by 2 bases, with 12 bases between them. The CDR3 length is 14 residues. The germline CDR1 and CDR2 sequences are LNHDA and SQIVND (reference sequence).

The count of this clone is one. The chain carries TRBV30 and TRBJ1-1; 7 bases agree with TRBD1. Germline V gene lookup returns CDR1 GTSNPN and CDR2 SVGIG (reference sequence). V trimming: 0 bases; J trimming: 1 base; junction bases outside the gene matches: 5. The CDR3 is 15 residues long. CDR3 sequence: CAWSVQGQPNTEAFF. The CDR3 region has the DNA TGTGCCTGGAGTGTACAGGGACAGCCGAACACTGAAGCTTTCTTT.